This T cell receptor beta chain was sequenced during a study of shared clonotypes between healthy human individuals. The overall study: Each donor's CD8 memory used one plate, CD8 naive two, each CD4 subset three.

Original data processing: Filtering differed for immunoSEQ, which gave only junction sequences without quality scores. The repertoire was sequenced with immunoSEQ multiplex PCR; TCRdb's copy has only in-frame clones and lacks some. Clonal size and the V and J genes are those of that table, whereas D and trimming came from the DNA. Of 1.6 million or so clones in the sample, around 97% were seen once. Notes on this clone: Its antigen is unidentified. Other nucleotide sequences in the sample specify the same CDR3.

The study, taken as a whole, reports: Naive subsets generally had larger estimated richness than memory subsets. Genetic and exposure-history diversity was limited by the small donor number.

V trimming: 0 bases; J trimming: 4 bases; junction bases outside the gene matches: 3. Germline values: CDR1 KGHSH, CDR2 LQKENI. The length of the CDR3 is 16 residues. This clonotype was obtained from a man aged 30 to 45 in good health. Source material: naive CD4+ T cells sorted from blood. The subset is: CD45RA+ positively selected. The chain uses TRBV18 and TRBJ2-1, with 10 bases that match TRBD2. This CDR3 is CASSPPGLAVYNEQFF. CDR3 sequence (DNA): TGTGCCAGCTCACCACCTGGACTAGCGGTTTACAATGAGCAGTTCTTC.